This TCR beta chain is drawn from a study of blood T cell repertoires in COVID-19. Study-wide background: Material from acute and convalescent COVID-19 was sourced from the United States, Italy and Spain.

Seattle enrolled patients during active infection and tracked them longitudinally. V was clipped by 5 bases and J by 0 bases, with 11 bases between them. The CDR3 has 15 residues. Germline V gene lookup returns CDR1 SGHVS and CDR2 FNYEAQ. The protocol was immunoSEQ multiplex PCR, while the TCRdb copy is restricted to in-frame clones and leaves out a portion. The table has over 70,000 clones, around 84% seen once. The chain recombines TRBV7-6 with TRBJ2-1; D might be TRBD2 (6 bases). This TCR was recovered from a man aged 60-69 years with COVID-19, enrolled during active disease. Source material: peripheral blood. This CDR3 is CASSLSGSSYNEQFF. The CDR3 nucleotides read TGTGCCAGCAGCCTGTCCGGGAGCTCCTACAATGAGCAGTTCTTC.